Listed below are T cell receptor beta chains from one sample, sequenced in a study of PD-1 blockade in mismatch repair-deficient tumors. The protocol was immunoSEQ multiplex PCR, while the TCRdb copy is restricted to in-frame clones and leaves out a portion. Here the sample spans about 14,000 clones, 84% being singletons. The sequencing used PBMCs, collected approximately 14 weeks after starting pembrolizumab. The receptors originated from an adult with mismatch repair-deficient cancer. Each CDR3 is given without its conserved first and last residue.

ASSVSVNTEAF	TRBJ1-1	TRBV2
ARREAPGTGFFAGQSYEQY	TRBJ2-7	TRBV5-3
ASSYQGGPTNEKLF	TRBJ1-4	TRBV28
ASTRTGGTYEQY	TRBJ2-7	TRBV27
ASSLRENYEQY	TRBJ2-7	TRBV27
ASNLAGGDSSEQY	TRBJ2-7	TRBV27
ASFIGHNWAYEQF	TRBJ2-1	TRBV21-1
ASTHAGTGVGNEQF	TRBJ2-1	TRBV19
ASSLQGSSYNEQF	TRBJ2-1	TRBV7-2
ASSSPLRDTGELF	TRBJ2-2	TRBV7-3
ASSPGQVNTEAF	TRBJ1-1	TRBV6-1
ASSLSQERSYEQY	TRBJ2-7	TRBV7-2
ASSLVAGQEYEQY	TRBJ2-7	TRBV5-1
ASSPGTLSEQY	TRBJ2-7	TRBV18
ASSLVMGRENEQY	TRBJ2-7	TRBV27
ASSRQGTGYEQY	TRBJ2-7	TRBV25-1
ASSLGLAEGDTGELF	TRBJ2-2	TRBV7-9
ASSPSGLAENEWFTQETQY	TRBJ2-5	TRBV18
ASPLSGISYEQY	TRBJ2-7	TRBV27
ASSPRDWTTYEQY	TRBJ2-7	TRBV7-3
ASSVGPARTDTQY	TRBJ2-3	TRBV9
ASSLDPPGLLSSGNTIY	TRBJ1-3	TRBV7-3
ASSLTGENTEAF	TRBJ1-1	TRBV9
ASSRQISGTSYNEQF	TRBJ2-1	TRBV4-2
SGSGVLAGDTQY	TRBJ2-3	TRBV29-1
ASSSGLAATNEKLF	TRBJ1-4	TRBV5-1
ASSPETSRNEQF	TRBJ2-1	TRBV27
ASSLTGDYGYT	TRBJ1-2	TRBV7-3
ASSQTGHNEKLF	TRBJ1-4	TRBV5-4
ASSQPVGRGRTEAF	TRBJ1-1	TRBV14
ASSSGTGKYEQY	TRBJ2-7	TRBV7-2
ASRQGLPSTDTQY	TRBJ2-3	TRBV27
ASSVSGLGSNEQF	TRBJ2-1	TRBV9
ASSLQGTGMREQY	TRBJ2-7	TRBV11-2
ASSQAPRGYGTVFYEQY	TRBJ2-7	TRBV14
ASSQGDPGTDTQY	TRBJ2-3	TRBV5-1
ASSPTGLAAPGTQY	TRBJ2-3	TRBV9
ASSYTGTVNEQF	TRBJ2-1	TRBV6-5
ASSLPPGRSSYEQY	.	TRBV7-2
ASSLGREVWYNEQF	TRBJ2-1	TRBV27
SDYRNNYGYT	TRBJ1-2	TRBV29-1
AWSVLVEQF	TRBJ2-1	TRBV30
ASSLLGRGDSNIQY	TRBJ2-4	TRBV7-9
ASRRPGYSQPQH	TRBJ1-5	TRBV6-1
ASTRQGKWSAGNTIY	TRBJ1-3	TRBV19
ASELRH	TRBJ2-5	TRBV7-2
ASSIGGGTDTQY	TRBJ2-3	TRBV19
ASSVAWGGWSGNTIY	TRBJ1-3	TRBV9
ASRLQGSYGYT	TRBJ1-2	TRBV7-2
ASSLGTVRETQY	TRBJ2-5	TRBV7-9
ASSLRLIPGANVLT	TRBJ2-6	TRBV7-2
ASSIAGLGYT	TRBJ1-2	TRBV19
ASRPPGELQPQH	TRBJ1-5	TRBV28
ASSGISYYGYT	TRBJ1-2	TRBV27
SVTTPASIYEQY	TRBJ2-7	TRBV29-1
ASRRWIEKETQY	TRBJ2-5	TRBV2
ASSPDWGQALAGGPYEQY	TRBJ2-7	TRBV11-3
ASSQGAGDQPQH	TRBJ1-5	TRBV4-1
ASSVGGSSYEQY	TRBJ2-7	TRBV28